Listed here are 31 T cell receptor beta chains from one sample, sequenced in a study of CD4 T cells in relation to SARS-CoV-2 and coronaviruses. The antigens these receptors bind are not known. Only in-frame clones appear in the TCRdb table, and some are missing; sequencing was by immunoSEQ multiplex PCR. The sample shows 30,000 to 40,000 clones, roughly 80% of them seen only once. The sequenced sample was memory CD4+ T cells from PBMCs, cultured in vitro. These receptors came from an adult with COVID-19.

The CDR3, as DNA: TGTGCCATCTCGAGGCTAGTCGAGTCCTACGAGCAGTACTTC. It is translated as CAISRLVESYEQYF. J is TRBJ2-7 and V is TRBV10-3; D remains unclear. With 8 bases removed from V and 1 base from J, the gap between germline ends came to 15 bases. Per germline, CDR1 ENHRY and CDR2 SYGVKD. CDR3 size: 14 residues.

The chain uses TRBV25-1 and TRBJ1-2, with 8 bases aligning to TRBD1. V shed 6 bases and J 4 bases; nucleotides not matched to a gene: 1. This CDR3 is built from 12 residues. The germline V gene has CDR1 MGHDK and CDR2 SYGVNS. Written as DNA, the CDR3 is TGTGCCAGCAGGGACAGGGTCTATGGCTACACCTTC. Translated, it gives CASRDRVYGYTF.

V usage is TRBV5-1 and J usage is TRBJ2-1; D is uncertain. The V and J ends lost 3 bases and 8 bases respectively, with 12 bases between them. The CDR3 covers 13 residues. The germline V gene has CDR1 SGHRS and CDR2 YFSETQ. The CDR3 DNA reads as TGCGCCAGCAGCTACGACTGGGTAGATGAGCAGTTCTTC. Translation gives CASSYDWVDEQFF.

The chain joins TRBV7-2 to TRBJ2-1; 12 nucleotides align to TRBD2. V was clipped by 2 bases and J by 5 bases; unmatched bases: 4. The CDR3 runs 16 residues. Germline V gene lookup returns CDR1 SGHTA and CDR2 FQGNSA. The CDR3 bases are TGTGCCAGCAGCTTAACTAGCGGGAGGATCCACAATGAGCAGTTCTTC. It yields the protein CASSLTSGRIHNEQFF.

V is TRBV14 and J is TRBJ2-6; D may be TRBD2 (5 bases). V was pared by 2 bases and J by 0 bases, with 11 bases between. CDR3 length: 17 residues. Looked up from germline, CDR1 is SGHDN and CDR2 is FVKESK. DNA of the CDR3: TGTGCCAGCAGCCAAAGGGTCGAGGGCTCTGGGGCCAACGTCCTGACTTTC. Translation: CASSQRVEGSGANVLTF.

The sample holds one count of this clone. The CDR3 reads CASSPTSVLPYEQYF. CDR3 bases: TGTGCCAGCTCACCGACATCAGTGTTACCCTACGAGCAGTACTTC. This chain connects TRBV18 to TRBJ2-7; D is unclear. The CDR3 loop spans 15 amino acids. Germline CDR1 KGHSH, CDR2 LQKENI. Trimming shortened V by 3 bases and J by 2 bases, and 14 bases separated the two germline ends.

The rearrangement joins TRBV5-4 to TRBJ1-2, with 7 nucleotides matching TRBD1. The germline gives CDR1 SGHNT, CDR2 YYREEE (reference sequence). The V gene end was trimmed by 0 bases and the J gene end by 6 bases; junction bases not matched to a gene: 2. The CDR3 loop spans 13 amino acids. The DNA of the CDR3 is TGTGCCAGCAGCTTGGGACAGGGTGATGGCTACACCTTC. It yields the protein CASSLGQGDGYTF. Variable domain in full (rest from reference TRBV5-4 and TRBJ1-2): ETGVTQSPTHLIKTRGQQVTLRCSSQSGHNTVSWYQQALGQGPQFIFQYYREEENGRGNFPPRFSGLQFPNYSSELNVNALELDDSALYLCASSLGQGDGYTFGSGTRLTVV.

The V gene is TRBV20-1, the J gene TRBJ2-7, with D unclear. This CDR3 is built from 11 residues. Germline CDR1 reads DFQATT; CDR2 reads SNEGSKA (reference sequence). V shed 0 bases and J shed 8 bases, with 8 bases lying between them. The CDR3 DNA sequence: TGCAGTGCTAGAGATTCCCCCCAGCAGTACTTC. Translated, it gives CSARDSPQQYF.

The V call is TRBV18, the J call TRBJ2-2; D possibly corresponds to TRBD1 (6 bases). The CDR3 loop spans 15 amino acids. Germline V gene lookup returns CDR1 KGHSH and CDR2 LQKENI. V gave up 3 bases and J gave up 4 bases, with 12 bases separating them. CDR3 protein: CASSPPPTGTGELFF. The CDR3 nucleotides are TGTGCCAGCTCACCCCCCCCGACAGGCACCGGGGAGCTGTTTTTT.

V is TRBV2 and J is TRBJ2-4; the D gene is possibly TRBD2 (6 bases). Trimming pared 7 bases from V and 0 bases from J, leaving 22 bases between. This CDR3 has 18 residues. Germline V gene sequence: CDR1 SNHLY, CDR2 FYNNEI. CDR3 coding DNA: TGTGCCAGCATCTTTGAAGGCGGGATCCCCTTAGCCAAAAACATTCAGTACTTC. It is translated as CASIFEGGIPLAKNIQYF. The variable domain in full, completed from reference TRBV2 and TRBJ2-4, reads EPEVTQTPSHQVTQMGQEVILRCVPISNHLYFYWYRQILGQKVEFLVSFYNNEISEKSEIFDDQFSVERPDGSNFTLKIRSTKLEDSAMYFCASIFEGGIPLAKNIQYFGAGTRLSVL.

V usage is TRBV3-1 (or the pseudogene TRBV3-2) and J usage is TRBJ1-2; the D is unclear. Trimming removed 0 bases at V and 8 bases at J, with 13 bases between. Per germline, CDR1 LGHDT and CDR2 YNNKEL (reference sequence). This CDR3 spans 14 amino acids. The CDR3 sequence: CASSQDPLFRGYTF. The CDR3 bases are TGTGCCAGCAGCCAAGATCCGTTATTTCGGGGCTACACCTTC.

The sample holds a few counts of this clone. The genes are TRBV7-6 and TRBJ2-2, with D maybe TRBD1 (6 bases). Germline V gene lookup returns CDR1 SGHVS and CDR2 FNYEAQ. The germline V and J ends were trimmed by 2 bases and 6 bases, with 13 bases remaining between them. The CDR3 extends over 15 amino acids. CDR3 protein: CASSLMGASPGELFF. The CDR3 nucleotides read TGTGCCAGCAGCTTAATGGGGGCCTCGCCCGGGGAGCTGTTTTTT.

CDR3 protein: CASSFQLDPRTQYF. The CDR3 region has the DNA TGCGCCAGCAGCTTCCAACTAGACCCTAGGACGCAGTATTTT. V usage is TRBV5-1 and J usage is TRBJ2-3; tentative D call: TRBD2 (5 bases). Germline V lookup: CDR1 SGHRS, CDR2 YFSETQ. Between the trimmed V and J ends, which lost 2 bases and 9 bases, there was a span of 16 bases. The CDR3 totals 14 residues.

The gene calls are TRBV5-4 and TRBJ2-3; 8 nucleotides line up with TRBD2. This CDR3 is 16 amino acids long. The germline gives CDR1 SGHNT, CDR2 YYREEE (reference sequence). The V gene end was trimmed by 0 bases and the J gene end by 2 bases; junction bases not matched to a gene: 5. As DNA, the CDR3 is TGTGCCAGCAGCTTGGGACTAGCGCCGAACACAGATACGCAGTATTTT. Its protein product is CASSLGLAPNTDTQYF. Full variable domain (rest looked up from reference TRBV5-4 and TRBJ2-3): ETGVTQSPTHLIKTRGQQVTLRCSSQSGHNTVSWYQQALGQGPQFIFQYYREEENGRGNFPPRFSGLQFPNYSSELNVNALELDDSALYLCASSLGLAPNTDTQYFGPGTRLTVL.

The rearrangement links TRBV5-1 to TRBJ2-3, with D unclear. CDR1 SGHRS and CDR2 YFSETQ come from the germline V gene. The V end lost 6 bases, the J end lost 2 bases, and 16 bases lay between the germline ends. The CDR3 has 15 amino acids. This CDR3 is CASTVMAQPTDTQYF. Written as DNA, the CDR3 is TGCGCCAGCACGGTAATGGCGCAGCCCACAGATACGCAGTATTTT.

The chain joins TRBV19 to TRBJ1-5; D ambiguous. Trimming pared 10 bases from V and 0 bases from J, leaving 34 bases between. The CDR3 is 21 residues long. Germline V CDR1 and CDR2: LNHDA, SQIVND (reference sequence). The CDR3 sequence: CANRGEASALGKHPSNQPQHF. The CDR3 DNA follows: TGTGCCAACCGAGGAGAGGCCTCCGCTCTGGGGAAACACCCTAGCAATCAGCCCCAGCATTTT. The full variable domain, rest sourced from reference TRBV19 and TRBJ1-5, is DGGITQSPKYLFRKEGQNVTLSCEQNLNHDAMYWYRQDPGQGLRLIYYSQIVNDFQKGDIAEGYSVSREKKESFPLTVTSAQKNPTAFYLCANRGEASALGKHPSNQPQHFGDGTRLSIL.

In its sample, this clone was seen a few times. The rearrangement joins TRBV3-1 (or the pseudogene TRBV3-2) to TRBJ1-2, with 7 bases fitting TRBD1. Germline CDR1 LGHDT, CDR2 YNNKEL (reference sequence). V trimming: 1 base; J trimming: 3 bases; junction bases outside the gene matches: 5. This CDR3 is built from 15 residues. CDR3 sequence (DNA): TGTGCCAGCAGCCAAGCTAACAGGGGATACTATGGCTACACCTTC. This gives the protein CASSQANRGYYGYTF.

The chain uses TRBV11-2 and TRBJ1-2, with D perhaps matching TRBD1 (6 bases). The CDR3 totals 13 residues. V lost 5 bases and J lost 2, with 9 bases in between. CDR1 is SGHAT and CDR2 is FQNNGV in the germline V gene. Written as DNA, the CDR3 is TGTGCCAGCAGCCCGGACAGCAACTATGGCTACACCTTC. Its translation is CASSPDSNYGYTF.

CDR3 sequence: CAWSQMGYGYTF. The CDR3 nucleotides read TGTGCCTGGAGTCAGATGGGGTATGGCTACACCTTC. This chain links TRBV30 with TRBJ1-2, with D uncertain. V dropped 2 bases and J dropped 5 bases, with 9 bases sitting between them. Germline V gene data show CDR1 as GTSNPN and CDR2 as SVGIG (reference sequence). The CDR3 spans 12 residues.

The chain carries TRBV18 and TRBJ2-2; 10 bases match TRBD1. Germline lookup yields CDR1 KGHSH and CDR2 LQKENI. J gave up 3 bases and V 4 bases, and 2 bases lay outside the gene matches. CDR3 length: 15 residues. The CDR3 bases are TGTGCCAGCTCACTGGGACAGGGGCACACCGGGGAGCTGTTTTTT. Its protein product is CASSLGQGHTGELFF. Complete variable domain (other parts from reference TRBV18 and TRBJ2-2): NAGVMQNPRHLVRRRGQEARLRCSPMKGHSHVYWYRQLPEEGLKFMVYLQKENIIDESGMPKERFSAEFPKEGPSILRIQQVVRGDSAAYFCASSLGQGHTGELFFGEGSRLTVL.

This clone has a handful of counts. This chain uses TRBV14 with TRBJ2-1, with D possibly being TRBD2 (6 bases). Germline V gene sequence: CDR1 SGHDN, CDR2 FVKESK. The ends were cut back, 5 bases at V and 3 bases at J, with 14 bases in the middle. The CDR3 covers 15 residues. In DNA form, the CDR3 reads TGTGCCAGCAGCTCGGGGTGGGGGGACTACAATGAGCAGTTCTTC. This translates into CASSSGWGDYNEQFF. The entire variable domain, with the rest obtained from reference TRBV14 and TRBJ2-1, is as follows: EAGVTQFPSHSVIEKGQTVTLRCDPISGHDNLYWYRRVMGKEIKFLLHFVKESKQDESGMPNNRFLAERTGGTYSTLKVQPAELEDSGVYFCASSSGWGDYNEQFFGPGTRLTVL.

The chain combines TRBV19 with TRBJ2-1; TRBD1 might be the D (6 bases). With 5 bases removed from V and 3 bases from J, the gap between germline ends came to 17 bases. CDR1 LNHDA and CDR2 SQIVND come from the germline V gene (reference sequence). This CDR3 comprises 16 residues. In nucleotides, the CDR3 is TGTGCCAGTAGTGACACCGGGACACCAAGCTACAATGAGCAGTTCTTC. The encoded protein is CASSDTGTPSYNEQFF.

This clone has more than one count but fewer than ten. This chain links TRBV7-9 with TRBJ2-1; D uncertain. This CDR3 spans 8 amino acids. The germline gives CDR1 SEHNR, CDR2 FQNEAQ (reference sequence). Deletions cut 8 bases from V and 14 bases from J, with 7 bases between. The CDR3 protein is CASPSKFF. Written as DNA, the CDR3 is TGTGCCAGCCCCTCAAAGTTCTTC.

The chain couples TRBV5-5 to TRBJ2-5; no clear D. CDR3 length: 12 residues. V was clipped by 0 bases and J by 4 bases, with 4 bases between them. Germline-derived CDR1 and CDR2 are SGHKS and YYEKEE (reference sequence). The CDR3 bases are TGTGCCAGCAGCTTGGGGCCAGAGACCCAGTACTTC. Translation: CASSLGPETQYF. The variable domain in full, completed from reference TRBV5-5 and TRBJ2-5, reads DAGVTQSPTHLIKTRGQQVTLRCSPISGHKSVSWYQQVLGQGPQFIFQYYEKEERGRGNFPDRFSARQFPNYSSELNVNALLLGDSALYLCASSLGPETQYFGPGTRLLVL.

This chain links TRBV24-1 with TRBJ2-3; D call uncertain. Trimming stripped 2 bases from V and 6 bases from J, with 5 bases between. The CDR3 is 12 residues long. The germline gives CDR1 KGHDR, CDR2 SFDVKD. The CDR3 loop is CATSDYEDTQYF. DNA for the CDR3: TGTGCCACCAGTGATTATGAGGATACGCAGTATTTT.

The chain combines TRBV11-2 with TRBJ2-5, with D perhaps matching TRBD1 or TRBD2 (6 bases each). Trimming took 2 bases from V and 5 from J, leaving 18 bases between them. The CDR3 length is 16 residues. CDR1 and CDR2 (germline): SGHAT, FQNNGV. The CDR3 region has the DNA TGTGCCAGCAGCTTACGCGCGACAGGCCGGGGGGAGACCCAGTACTTC. It codes for CASSLRATGRGETQYF.

This sequence joins TRBV7-2 and TRBJ2-5; D possibly corresponds to TRBD2 (6 bases). The CDR3 contains 14 residues. V was cut by 2 bases and J by 4 bases, with 11 bases left in between. The germline V gene encodes CDR1 SGHTA and CDR2 FQGNSA. The CDR3 region has the DNA TGTGCCAGCAGCTTAAGCCGGGAGCGAGAGACCCAGTACTTC. Translated: CASSLSRERETQYF.

This rearrangement joins TRBV24-1 to TRBJ2-5, with D possibly being TRBD2 (6 bases). Germline V gene lookup returns CDR1 KGHDR and CDR2 SFDVKD. This CDR3 spans 15 amino acids. The V and J ends lost 5 bases and 4 bases respectively, with 16 bases between them. The chain's CDR3 is CATSVSKGGVETQYF. The CDR3 region has the DNA TGTGCCACCAGTGTATCCAAGGGAGGTGTAGAGACCCAGTACTTC.

The chain has TRBV28 and TRBJ1-4; D may be TRBD1 (5 bases). The germline CDR1 and CDR2 sequences are MDHEN and SYDVKM. The CDR3 totals 14 residues. V lost 5 bases and J lost 12, with 19 bases in between. The CDR3 DNA reads TGTGCCAGCAGTCTACTCCCGACAGAGGGGCAACTGTTTTTT. It codes for CASSLLPTEGQLFF.

V usage is TRBV7-6 and J usage is TRBJ1-1, with D perhaps matching TRBD1 (5 bases). The CDR3 is made up of 17 amino acids. The germline V gene encodes CDR1 SGHVS and CDR2 FNYEAQ. Trimming stripped 5 bases from V and 0 bases from J, with 19 bases between. The CDR3 loop is CASSPEHRQSMNTEAFF. In DNA, the CDR3 is TGTGCCAGCAGCCCGGAGCATCGACAGAGCATGAACACTGAAGCTTTCTTT.

The V and J genes are TRBV5-1 and TRBJ1-6, with 9 bases fitting TRBD1. Germline V CDR1 and CDR2: SGHRS, YFSETQ. This CDR3 is 13 amino acids long. The V and J ends lost 5 bases and 8 bases, in that order; junction bases with no gene match: 2. The chain's CDR3 is CASRGQGDSPLHF. The CDR3 DNA reads as TGCGCCAGCAGGGGACAGGGCGATTCACCCCTCCACTTT. The full variable domain, rest sourced from reference TRBV5-1 and TRBJ1-6, is KAGVTQTPRYLIKTRGQQVTLSCSPISGHRSVSWYQQTPGQGLQFLFEYFSETQRNKGNFPGRFSGRQFSNSRSEMNVSTLELGDSALYLCASRGQGDSPLHFGNGTRLTVT.